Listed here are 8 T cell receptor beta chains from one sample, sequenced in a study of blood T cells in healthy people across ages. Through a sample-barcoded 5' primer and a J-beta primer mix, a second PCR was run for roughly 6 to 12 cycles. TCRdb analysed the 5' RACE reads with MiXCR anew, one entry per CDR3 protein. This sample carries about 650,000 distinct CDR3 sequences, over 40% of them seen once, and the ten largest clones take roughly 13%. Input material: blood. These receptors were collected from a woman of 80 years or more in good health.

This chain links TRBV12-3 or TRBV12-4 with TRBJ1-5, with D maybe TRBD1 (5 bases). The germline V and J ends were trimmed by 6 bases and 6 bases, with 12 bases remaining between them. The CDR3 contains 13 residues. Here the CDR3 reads CASSALGAQPQHF. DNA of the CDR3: TGTGCCAGCAGCGCCTTAGGGGCTCAGCCCCAGCATTTT.

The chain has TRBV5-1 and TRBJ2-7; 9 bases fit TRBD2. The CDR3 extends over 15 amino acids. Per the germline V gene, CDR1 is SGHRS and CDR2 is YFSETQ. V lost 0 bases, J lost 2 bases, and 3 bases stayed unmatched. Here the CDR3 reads CASSLESSGAYEQYF. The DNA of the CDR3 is TGCGCCAGCAGCTTGGAGTCTAGCGGGGCCTACGAGCAGTACTTC. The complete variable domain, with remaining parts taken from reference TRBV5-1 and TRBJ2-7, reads KAGVTQTPRYLIKTRGQQVTLSCSPISGHRSVSWYQQTPGQGLQFLFEYFSETQRNKGNFPGRFSGRQFSNSRSEMNVSTLELGDSALYLCASSLESSGAYEQYFGPGTRLTVT.

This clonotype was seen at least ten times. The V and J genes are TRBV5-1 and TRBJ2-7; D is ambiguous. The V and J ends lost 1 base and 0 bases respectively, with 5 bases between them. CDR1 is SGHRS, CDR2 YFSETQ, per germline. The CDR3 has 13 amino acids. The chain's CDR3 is CASSLLTSYEQYF. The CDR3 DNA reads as TGCGCCAGCAGCTTGTTGACCTCCTACGAGCAGTACTTC.

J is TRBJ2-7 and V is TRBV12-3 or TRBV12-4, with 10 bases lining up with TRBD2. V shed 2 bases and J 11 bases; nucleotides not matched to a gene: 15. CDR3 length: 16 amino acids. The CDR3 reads CASSLKSTSGPMRKYF. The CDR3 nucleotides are TGTGCCAGCAGTTTAAAGTCGACTAGCGGGCCTATGAGGAAGTACTTC.

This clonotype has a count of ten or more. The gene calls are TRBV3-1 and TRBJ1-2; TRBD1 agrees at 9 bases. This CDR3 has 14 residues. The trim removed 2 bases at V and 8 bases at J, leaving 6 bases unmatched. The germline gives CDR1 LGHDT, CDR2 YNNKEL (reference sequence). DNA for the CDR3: TGTGCCAGCAGCCAAAGGACAGGGGAAACGGGCTACACCTTC. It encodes CASSQRTGETGYTF.

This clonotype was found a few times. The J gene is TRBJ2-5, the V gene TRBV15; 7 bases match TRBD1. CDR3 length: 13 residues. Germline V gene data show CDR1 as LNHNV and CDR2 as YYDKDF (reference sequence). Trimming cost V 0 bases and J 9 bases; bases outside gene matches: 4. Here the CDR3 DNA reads TGTGCCACCAGCAGAGATCGACAGGGCCCCCAGTACTTC. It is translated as CATSRDRQGPQYF.

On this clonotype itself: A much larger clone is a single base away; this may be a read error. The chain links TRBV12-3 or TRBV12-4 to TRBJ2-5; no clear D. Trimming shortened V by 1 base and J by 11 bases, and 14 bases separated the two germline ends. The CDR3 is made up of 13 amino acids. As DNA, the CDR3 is TGTGCCAGCAGTTTAGTCCGGGTGGATGAGCAGTACTTC. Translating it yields CASSLVRVDEQYF.

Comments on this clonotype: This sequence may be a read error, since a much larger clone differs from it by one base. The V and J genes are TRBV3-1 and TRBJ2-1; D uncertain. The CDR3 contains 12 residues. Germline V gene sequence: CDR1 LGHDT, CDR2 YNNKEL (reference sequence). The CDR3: CASSPHVDERFF. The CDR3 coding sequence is TGTGCCAGCAGCCCCCATGTGGATGAGCGGTTCTTC.